This is a list of T cell receptor beta chains from one sample in a study of blood T cell repertoires in COVID-19. Profiled with immunoSEQ multiplex PCR; TCRdb holds only in-frame clones, not every one. The sample records fewer than 25,000 clones, 75% to 95% being singletons. The sample was peripheral blood. These receptors all stem from a woman in her 70s with active COVID-19. Each CDR3 is given with its conserved first and last residue. The order of the fields is V gene, D gene, J gene, clone size, CDR3 protein, CDR3 DNA. D genes are given only for firm matches. A clone size is listed for some rows: how often the clone was seen (once, few, many), or a class if it is expanded.

TRBV2	TRBD2	TRBJ2-5	once	CATSVLAGVETQYF	TGTGCCACCTCTGTCCTAGCGGGAGTTGAGACCCAGTACTTC
TRBV18	.	TRBJ2-5	.	CASSPPGGAPETQYF	TGTGCCAGCTCACCCCCCGGGGGAGCCCCAGAGACCCAGTACTTC
TRBV7-7	.	TRBJ2-2	once	CASSLGRTVNTGELFF	TGTGCTAGCAGCTTAGGCAGGACAGTTAACACCGGGGAGCTGTTTTTT
TRBV7-8	.	TRBJ2-7	once	CASSLTLSGLYEQYF	TGTGCCAGCAGCCTCACCCTTAGCGGCCTCTACGAGCAGTACTTC
TRBV7-9	TRBD2	TRBJ2-3	.	CASSRTSFLADTQYF	TGTGCCAGCAGCCGGACTAGTTTTCTGGCAGATACGCAGTATTTT
TRBV10-3	.	TRBJ1-1	.	CAISDPGLRNTEAFF	TGTGCCATCAGTGACCCGGGACTTAGGAACACTGAAGCTTTCTTT
TRBV6-4	.	TRBJ1-1	.	CASRHTLGTEAFF	TGTGCCAGCAGACACACTCTCGGGACTGAAGCTTTCTTT
TRBV7-3	TRBD1	TRBJ1-2	.	CASSDTGGYGYTF	TGTGCCAGCAGCGATACAGGGGGCTATGGCTACACCTTC
TRBV19	.	TRBJ2-5	.	CASTPEGEETQYF	TGTGCCAGTACCCCGGAAGGAGAAGAGACCCAGTACTTC
TRBV5-1	TRBD2	TRBJ2-1	.	CASSFILAGESSYNEQFF	TGCGCCAGCAGCTTCATACTAGCGGGAGAGAGCTCCTACAATGAGCAGTTCTTC
TRBV2	TRBD1	TRBJ2-5	.	CASTRAGGAGWETQYF	TGTGCCAGCACGAGAGCAGGGGGCGCCGGGTGGGAGACCCAGTACTTC
TRBV3-1/TRBV3-2	TRBD2	TRBJ2-1	.	CASSRWTSGRTGEQFF	TGTGCCAGCAGCCGATGGACTAGCGGGAGAACGGGTGAGCAGTTCTTC
TRBV7-3	TRBD2	TRBJ2-1	.	CASSLVGLAGYNEQFF	TGTGCCAGCAGCTTAGTAGGACTAGCGGGATACAATGAGCAGTTCTTC
TRBV9	TRBD1	TRBJ2-7	.	CASSPRQGWGEQYF	TGTGCCAGCAGCCCAAGACAGGGGTGGGGAGAGCAGTACTTC
TRBV9	.	TRBJ2-7	.	CASSVATGEGFYEQYF	TGTGCCAGCAGCGTAGCGACAGGGGAGGGGTTCTACGAGCAGTACTTC
TRBV6-5	.	TRBJ2-5	.	CASTGNGETQYF	TGTGCCAGCACGGGGAACGGGGAGACCCAGTACTTC
TRBV4-3	.	TRBJ2-2	.	CASSQGGGYTNTGELFF	TGCGCCAGCAGCCAAGGGGGAGGATATACGAACACCGGGGAGCTGTTTTTT
TRBV4-2	.	TRBJ2-1	.	CASSQERNSYNEQFF	TGTGCCAGCAGCCAAGAGCGGAACTCCTACAATGAGCAGTTCTTC
TRBV7-2	.	TRBJ2-7	.	CASSPGRGVSYEQYF	TGTGCCAGCAGCCCCGGCAGAGGAGTATCCTACGAGCAGTACTTC
TRBV19	TRBD1	TRBJ1-5	.	CASSIGSFRGPDDNQPQHF	TGTGCCAGTAGTATAGGTTCATTTAGGGGGCCAGATGACAATCAGCCCCAGCATTTT
TRBV7-9	.	TRBJ2-7	.	CASIVGGGYEQYF	TGTGCCAGCATCGTCGGTGGGGGGTACGAGCAGTACTTC
TRBV7-8	.	TRBJ2-3	.	CASSPRSGDTQYF	TGTGCCAGCAGCCCCCGGTCGGGGGATACGCAGTATTTT
TRBV11-2	TRBD2	TRBJ2-7	.	CASSLLGTSGSSYEQYF	TGTGCCAGCAGCTTACTGGGGACTAGCGGGAGCTCCTACGAGCAGTACTTC
TRBV6-4	.	TRBJ2-5	.	CASSDKSQQGPTEETQYF	TGTGCCAGCAGTGATAAATCGCAACAAGGCCCCACAGAAGAGACCCAGTACTTC
TRBV6-2/TRBV6-3	.	TRBJ2-2	.	CASSLHRAGGELFF	TGTGCCAGCAGCCTTCACAGGGCCGGAGGGGAGCTGTTTTTT
TRBV27	.	TRBJ1-1	.	CASRSQGMNTEAFF	TGTGCCAGCAGGTCCCAGGGAATGAACACTGAAGCTTTCTTT
TRBV10-3	.	TRBJ1-4	.	CAISKGTTNEKLFF	TGTGCCATCAGTAAGGGGACAACTAATGAAAAACTGTTTTTT
TRBV3-1/TRBV3-2	.	TRBJ2-1	.	CASSSWDTLGYNEQFF	TGTGCCAGCAGCTCTTGGGACACTCTGGGCTACAATGAGCAGTTCTTC
TRBV6-5	.	TRBJ2-2	.	CASNHGNTGELFF	TGTGCCAGCAACCACGGTAACACCGGGGAGCTGTTTTTT
TRBV25-1	.	TRBJ2-1	.	CASSDGLLAGPYNEQFF	TGTGCCAGCAGTGACGGACTCCTGGCGGGGCCCTACAATGAGCAGTTCTTC
TRBV3-1/TRBV3-2	TRBD1	TRBJ2-7	.	CASSQDRERQGKGEQYF	TGTGCCAGCAGCCAAGATAGGGAGAGACAGGGAAAGGGCGAGCAGTACTTC
TRBV13	TRBD2	TRBJ2-1	.	CASSLQLAGGYNEQFF	TGTGCCAGCAGCTTACAACTAGCGGGAGGTTACAATGAGCAGTTCTTC
TRBV6-2/TRBV6-3	TRBD1	TRBJ2-3	.	CASSYSGGITDTQYF	TGTGCCAGCAGTTACTCAGGGGGCATCACAGATACGCAGTATTTT
TRBV19	.	TRBJ1-5	.	CASSPRTGRDSNQPQHF	TGTGCCAGTAGTCCCCGAACAGGACGCGATAGCAATCAGCCCCAGCATTTT
TRBV3-1/TRBV3-2	.	TRBJ2-3	.	CASSQNSVDTQYF	TGTGCCAGCAGCCAAAATAGCGTGGATACGCAGTATTTT
TRBV5-1	.	TRBJ2-1	.	CASSPERPSQNEQFF	TGCGCCAGCAGCCCCGAACGGCCTAGCCAAAATGAGCAGTTCTTC
TRBV11-3	.	TRBJ2-1	once	CASKSRDSLTDEQFF	TGTGCCAGCAAAAGCCGGGACTCCTTGACGGATGAGCAGTTCTTC